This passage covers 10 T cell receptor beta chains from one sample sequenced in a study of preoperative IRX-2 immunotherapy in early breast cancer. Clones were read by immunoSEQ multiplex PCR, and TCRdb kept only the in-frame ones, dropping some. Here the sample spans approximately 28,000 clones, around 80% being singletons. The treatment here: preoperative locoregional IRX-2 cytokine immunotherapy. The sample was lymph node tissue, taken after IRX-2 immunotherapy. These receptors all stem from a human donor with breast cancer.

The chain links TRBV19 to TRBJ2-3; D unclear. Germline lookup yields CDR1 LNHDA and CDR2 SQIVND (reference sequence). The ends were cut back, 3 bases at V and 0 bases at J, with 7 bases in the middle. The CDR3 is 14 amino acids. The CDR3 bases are TGTGCCAGTAGTATCCCCCGTAGCACAGATACGCAGTATTTT. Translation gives CASSIPRSTDTQYF.

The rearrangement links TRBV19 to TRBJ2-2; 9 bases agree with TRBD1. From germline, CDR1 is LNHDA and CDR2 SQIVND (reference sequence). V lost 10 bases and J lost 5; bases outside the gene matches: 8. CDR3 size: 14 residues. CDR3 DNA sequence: TGTGCCATAAAGGACAGGGGTCGAACCGGGGAGCTGTTTTTT. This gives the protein CAIKDRGRTGELFF.

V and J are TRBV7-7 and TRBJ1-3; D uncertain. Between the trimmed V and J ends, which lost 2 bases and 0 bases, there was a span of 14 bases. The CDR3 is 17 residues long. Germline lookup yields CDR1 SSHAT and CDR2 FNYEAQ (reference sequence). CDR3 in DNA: TGTGCCAGCAGCTTACGCCCCAGGCGGAACTCTGGAAACACCATATATTTT. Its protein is CASSLRPRRNSGNTIYF. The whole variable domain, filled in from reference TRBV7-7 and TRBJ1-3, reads GAGVSQSPRYKVTKRGQDVTLRCDPISSHATLYWYQQALGQGPEFLTYFNYEAQPDKSGLPSDRFSAERPEGSISTLTIQRTEQRDSAMYRCASSLRPRRNSGNTIYFGEGSWLTVV.

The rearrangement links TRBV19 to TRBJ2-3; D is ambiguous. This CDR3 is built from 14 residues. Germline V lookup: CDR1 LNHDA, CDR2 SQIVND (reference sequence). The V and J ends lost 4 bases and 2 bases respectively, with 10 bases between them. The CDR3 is CASSTGPPTDTQYF. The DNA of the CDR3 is TGTGCCAGTAGTACTGGCCCGCCCACAGATACGCAGTATTTT.

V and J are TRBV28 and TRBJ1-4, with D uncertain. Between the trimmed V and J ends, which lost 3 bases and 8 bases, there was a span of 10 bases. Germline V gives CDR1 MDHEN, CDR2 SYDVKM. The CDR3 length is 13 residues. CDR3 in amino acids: CASSLRYGEKLFF. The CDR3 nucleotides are TGTGCCAGCAGTTTGCGTTACGGAGAAAAACTGTTTTTT. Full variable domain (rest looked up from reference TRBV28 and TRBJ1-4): DVKVTQSSRYLVKRTGEKVFLECVQDMDHENMFWYRQDPGLGLRLIYFSYDVKMKEKGDIPEGYSVSREKKERFSLILESASTNQTSMYLCASSLRYGEKLFFGSGTQLSVL.

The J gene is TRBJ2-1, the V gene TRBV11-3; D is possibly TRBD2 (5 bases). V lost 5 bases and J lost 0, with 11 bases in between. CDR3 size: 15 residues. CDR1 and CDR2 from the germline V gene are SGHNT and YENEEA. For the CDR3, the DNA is TGTGCCAGCAGCCCGGGATCCAGCTCCTACAATGAGCAGTTCTTC. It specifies CASSPGSSSYNEQFF.

Here the CDR3 DNA reads TGCGCCAGCAGCTTTAGTAGCGGGAACACCGGGGAGCTGTTTTTT. This encodes CASSFSSGNTGELFF. This chain links TRBV5-1 with TRBJ2-2, with D tentatively TRBD2 (6 bases). The CDR3 length is 15 residues. Germline values: CDR1 SGHRS, CDR2 YFSETQ. V lost 2 bases and J lost 1, with 9 bases in between.

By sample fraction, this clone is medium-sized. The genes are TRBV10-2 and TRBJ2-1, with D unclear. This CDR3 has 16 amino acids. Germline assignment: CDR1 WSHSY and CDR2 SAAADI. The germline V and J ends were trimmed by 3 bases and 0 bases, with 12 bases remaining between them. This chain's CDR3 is CASSELRPLSYNEQFF. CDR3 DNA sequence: TGCGCCAGCAGTGAATTGCGACCACTCTCCTACAATGAGCAGTTCTTC.

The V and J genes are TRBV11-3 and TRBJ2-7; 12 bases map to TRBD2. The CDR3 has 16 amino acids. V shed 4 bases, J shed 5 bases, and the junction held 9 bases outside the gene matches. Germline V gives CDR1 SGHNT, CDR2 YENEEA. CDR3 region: CASSSQLAGGFHEQYF. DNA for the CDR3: TGTGCCAGCAGCTCCCAACTAGCGGGAGGATTCCACGAGCAGTACTTC.

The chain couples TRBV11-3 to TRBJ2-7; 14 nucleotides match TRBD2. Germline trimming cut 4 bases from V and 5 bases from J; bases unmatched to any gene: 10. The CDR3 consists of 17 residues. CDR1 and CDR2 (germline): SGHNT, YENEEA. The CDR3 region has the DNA TGTGCCAGCAGCTGGACGGGGACTAGCGGGAGTTTCGACGAGCAGTACTTC. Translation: CASSWTGTSGSFDEQYF.